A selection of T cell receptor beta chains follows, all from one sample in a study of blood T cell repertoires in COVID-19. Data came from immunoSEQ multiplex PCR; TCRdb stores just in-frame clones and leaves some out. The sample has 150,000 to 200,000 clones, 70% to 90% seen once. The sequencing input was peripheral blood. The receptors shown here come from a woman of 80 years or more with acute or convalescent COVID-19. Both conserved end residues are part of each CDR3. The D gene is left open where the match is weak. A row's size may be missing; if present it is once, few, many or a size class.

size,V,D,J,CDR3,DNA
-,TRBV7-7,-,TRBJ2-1,CASSVAGLENEQFF,TGTGCCAGCAGTGTGGCGGGGCTAGAGAATGAGCAGTTCTTC
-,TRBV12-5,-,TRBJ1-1,CASGLGPERRNTEAFF,TGTGCTAGTGGTTTGGGGCCCGAGCGGAGGAACACTGAAGCTTTCTTT
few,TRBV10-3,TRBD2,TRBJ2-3,CAISVGGGPGDTQYF,TGTGCCATCAGTGTAGGCGGGGGGCCCGGAGATACGCAGTATTTT
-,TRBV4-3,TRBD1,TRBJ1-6,CASSRLRQGDSPLHF,TGCGCCAGCAGCCGGCTCCGGCAGGGGGATTCACCCCTCCACTTT
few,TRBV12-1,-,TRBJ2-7,CASSFRLLRGDEQYF,TGTGCCAGCAGCTTCAGACTACTTCGCGGGGACGAGCAGTACTTC
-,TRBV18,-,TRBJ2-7,CASSPGLVSYEQYF,TGTGCCAGCTCACCTGGTTTAGTCTCCTACGAGCAGTACTTC
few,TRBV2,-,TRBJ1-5,CASTEGTRYQPQHF,TGTGCCAGCACCGAAGGGACACGGTATCAGCCCCAGCATTTT
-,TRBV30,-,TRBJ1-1,CAWSVSVNTEAFF,TGTGCCTGGAGTGTATCGGTGAACACTGAAGCTTTCTTT
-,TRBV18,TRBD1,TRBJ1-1,CASSANRGLDTEAFF,TGTGCCAGCTCAGCCAACAGGGGGCTGGACACTGAAGCTTTCTTT
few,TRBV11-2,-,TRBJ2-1,CASSLEVTATYNEQFF,TGTGCCAGCAGCTTAGAAGTTACAGCTACCTACAATGAGCAGTTCTTC
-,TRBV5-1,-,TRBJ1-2,CASSGELANYGYTF,TGCGCCAGCAGCGGGGAGCTGGCTAACTATGGCTACACCTTC
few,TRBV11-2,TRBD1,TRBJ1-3,CASSLTLGGRQGGGNTIYF,TGTGCCAGCAGCCTGACGCTCGGAGGCAGACAGGGGGGAGGAAACACCATATATTTT
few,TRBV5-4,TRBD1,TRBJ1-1,CASSSDRGVNTEAFF,TGTGCCAGCAGCAGCGACAGGGGAGTAAACACTGAAGCTTTCTTT
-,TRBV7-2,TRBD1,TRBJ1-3,CASSNGQAPSGNTIYF,TGTGCCAGCAGCAACGGACAGGCCCCATCCGGAAACACCATATATTTT
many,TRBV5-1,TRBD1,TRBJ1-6,CASSSGTGGNSPLHF,TGCGCCAGCAGCTCCGGGACAGGGGGTAATTCACCCCTCCACTTT
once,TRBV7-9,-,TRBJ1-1,CASSRRENTEAFF,TGTGCCAGCAGCCGCCGGGAGAACACTGAAGCTTTCTTT
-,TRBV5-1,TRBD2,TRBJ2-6,CASSLTAGGLSSGANVLTF,TGCGCCAGCAGCTTAACAGCGGGAGGTTTGAGCTCTGGGGCCAACGTCCTGACTTTC
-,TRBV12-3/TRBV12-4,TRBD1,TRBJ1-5,CASSLTGGQPQHF,TGTGCCAGCAGTTTAACAGGGGGTCAGCCCCAGCATTTT
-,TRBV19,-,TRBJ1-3,CASSIETSSGNTIYF,TGTGCCAGTAGTATAGAAACCAGCTCTGGAAACACCATATATTTT
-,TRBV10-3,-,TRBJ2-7,CAISESQGRGEQYF,TGTGCCATCAGTGAGTCGCAGGGGAGGGGCGAGCAGTACTTC